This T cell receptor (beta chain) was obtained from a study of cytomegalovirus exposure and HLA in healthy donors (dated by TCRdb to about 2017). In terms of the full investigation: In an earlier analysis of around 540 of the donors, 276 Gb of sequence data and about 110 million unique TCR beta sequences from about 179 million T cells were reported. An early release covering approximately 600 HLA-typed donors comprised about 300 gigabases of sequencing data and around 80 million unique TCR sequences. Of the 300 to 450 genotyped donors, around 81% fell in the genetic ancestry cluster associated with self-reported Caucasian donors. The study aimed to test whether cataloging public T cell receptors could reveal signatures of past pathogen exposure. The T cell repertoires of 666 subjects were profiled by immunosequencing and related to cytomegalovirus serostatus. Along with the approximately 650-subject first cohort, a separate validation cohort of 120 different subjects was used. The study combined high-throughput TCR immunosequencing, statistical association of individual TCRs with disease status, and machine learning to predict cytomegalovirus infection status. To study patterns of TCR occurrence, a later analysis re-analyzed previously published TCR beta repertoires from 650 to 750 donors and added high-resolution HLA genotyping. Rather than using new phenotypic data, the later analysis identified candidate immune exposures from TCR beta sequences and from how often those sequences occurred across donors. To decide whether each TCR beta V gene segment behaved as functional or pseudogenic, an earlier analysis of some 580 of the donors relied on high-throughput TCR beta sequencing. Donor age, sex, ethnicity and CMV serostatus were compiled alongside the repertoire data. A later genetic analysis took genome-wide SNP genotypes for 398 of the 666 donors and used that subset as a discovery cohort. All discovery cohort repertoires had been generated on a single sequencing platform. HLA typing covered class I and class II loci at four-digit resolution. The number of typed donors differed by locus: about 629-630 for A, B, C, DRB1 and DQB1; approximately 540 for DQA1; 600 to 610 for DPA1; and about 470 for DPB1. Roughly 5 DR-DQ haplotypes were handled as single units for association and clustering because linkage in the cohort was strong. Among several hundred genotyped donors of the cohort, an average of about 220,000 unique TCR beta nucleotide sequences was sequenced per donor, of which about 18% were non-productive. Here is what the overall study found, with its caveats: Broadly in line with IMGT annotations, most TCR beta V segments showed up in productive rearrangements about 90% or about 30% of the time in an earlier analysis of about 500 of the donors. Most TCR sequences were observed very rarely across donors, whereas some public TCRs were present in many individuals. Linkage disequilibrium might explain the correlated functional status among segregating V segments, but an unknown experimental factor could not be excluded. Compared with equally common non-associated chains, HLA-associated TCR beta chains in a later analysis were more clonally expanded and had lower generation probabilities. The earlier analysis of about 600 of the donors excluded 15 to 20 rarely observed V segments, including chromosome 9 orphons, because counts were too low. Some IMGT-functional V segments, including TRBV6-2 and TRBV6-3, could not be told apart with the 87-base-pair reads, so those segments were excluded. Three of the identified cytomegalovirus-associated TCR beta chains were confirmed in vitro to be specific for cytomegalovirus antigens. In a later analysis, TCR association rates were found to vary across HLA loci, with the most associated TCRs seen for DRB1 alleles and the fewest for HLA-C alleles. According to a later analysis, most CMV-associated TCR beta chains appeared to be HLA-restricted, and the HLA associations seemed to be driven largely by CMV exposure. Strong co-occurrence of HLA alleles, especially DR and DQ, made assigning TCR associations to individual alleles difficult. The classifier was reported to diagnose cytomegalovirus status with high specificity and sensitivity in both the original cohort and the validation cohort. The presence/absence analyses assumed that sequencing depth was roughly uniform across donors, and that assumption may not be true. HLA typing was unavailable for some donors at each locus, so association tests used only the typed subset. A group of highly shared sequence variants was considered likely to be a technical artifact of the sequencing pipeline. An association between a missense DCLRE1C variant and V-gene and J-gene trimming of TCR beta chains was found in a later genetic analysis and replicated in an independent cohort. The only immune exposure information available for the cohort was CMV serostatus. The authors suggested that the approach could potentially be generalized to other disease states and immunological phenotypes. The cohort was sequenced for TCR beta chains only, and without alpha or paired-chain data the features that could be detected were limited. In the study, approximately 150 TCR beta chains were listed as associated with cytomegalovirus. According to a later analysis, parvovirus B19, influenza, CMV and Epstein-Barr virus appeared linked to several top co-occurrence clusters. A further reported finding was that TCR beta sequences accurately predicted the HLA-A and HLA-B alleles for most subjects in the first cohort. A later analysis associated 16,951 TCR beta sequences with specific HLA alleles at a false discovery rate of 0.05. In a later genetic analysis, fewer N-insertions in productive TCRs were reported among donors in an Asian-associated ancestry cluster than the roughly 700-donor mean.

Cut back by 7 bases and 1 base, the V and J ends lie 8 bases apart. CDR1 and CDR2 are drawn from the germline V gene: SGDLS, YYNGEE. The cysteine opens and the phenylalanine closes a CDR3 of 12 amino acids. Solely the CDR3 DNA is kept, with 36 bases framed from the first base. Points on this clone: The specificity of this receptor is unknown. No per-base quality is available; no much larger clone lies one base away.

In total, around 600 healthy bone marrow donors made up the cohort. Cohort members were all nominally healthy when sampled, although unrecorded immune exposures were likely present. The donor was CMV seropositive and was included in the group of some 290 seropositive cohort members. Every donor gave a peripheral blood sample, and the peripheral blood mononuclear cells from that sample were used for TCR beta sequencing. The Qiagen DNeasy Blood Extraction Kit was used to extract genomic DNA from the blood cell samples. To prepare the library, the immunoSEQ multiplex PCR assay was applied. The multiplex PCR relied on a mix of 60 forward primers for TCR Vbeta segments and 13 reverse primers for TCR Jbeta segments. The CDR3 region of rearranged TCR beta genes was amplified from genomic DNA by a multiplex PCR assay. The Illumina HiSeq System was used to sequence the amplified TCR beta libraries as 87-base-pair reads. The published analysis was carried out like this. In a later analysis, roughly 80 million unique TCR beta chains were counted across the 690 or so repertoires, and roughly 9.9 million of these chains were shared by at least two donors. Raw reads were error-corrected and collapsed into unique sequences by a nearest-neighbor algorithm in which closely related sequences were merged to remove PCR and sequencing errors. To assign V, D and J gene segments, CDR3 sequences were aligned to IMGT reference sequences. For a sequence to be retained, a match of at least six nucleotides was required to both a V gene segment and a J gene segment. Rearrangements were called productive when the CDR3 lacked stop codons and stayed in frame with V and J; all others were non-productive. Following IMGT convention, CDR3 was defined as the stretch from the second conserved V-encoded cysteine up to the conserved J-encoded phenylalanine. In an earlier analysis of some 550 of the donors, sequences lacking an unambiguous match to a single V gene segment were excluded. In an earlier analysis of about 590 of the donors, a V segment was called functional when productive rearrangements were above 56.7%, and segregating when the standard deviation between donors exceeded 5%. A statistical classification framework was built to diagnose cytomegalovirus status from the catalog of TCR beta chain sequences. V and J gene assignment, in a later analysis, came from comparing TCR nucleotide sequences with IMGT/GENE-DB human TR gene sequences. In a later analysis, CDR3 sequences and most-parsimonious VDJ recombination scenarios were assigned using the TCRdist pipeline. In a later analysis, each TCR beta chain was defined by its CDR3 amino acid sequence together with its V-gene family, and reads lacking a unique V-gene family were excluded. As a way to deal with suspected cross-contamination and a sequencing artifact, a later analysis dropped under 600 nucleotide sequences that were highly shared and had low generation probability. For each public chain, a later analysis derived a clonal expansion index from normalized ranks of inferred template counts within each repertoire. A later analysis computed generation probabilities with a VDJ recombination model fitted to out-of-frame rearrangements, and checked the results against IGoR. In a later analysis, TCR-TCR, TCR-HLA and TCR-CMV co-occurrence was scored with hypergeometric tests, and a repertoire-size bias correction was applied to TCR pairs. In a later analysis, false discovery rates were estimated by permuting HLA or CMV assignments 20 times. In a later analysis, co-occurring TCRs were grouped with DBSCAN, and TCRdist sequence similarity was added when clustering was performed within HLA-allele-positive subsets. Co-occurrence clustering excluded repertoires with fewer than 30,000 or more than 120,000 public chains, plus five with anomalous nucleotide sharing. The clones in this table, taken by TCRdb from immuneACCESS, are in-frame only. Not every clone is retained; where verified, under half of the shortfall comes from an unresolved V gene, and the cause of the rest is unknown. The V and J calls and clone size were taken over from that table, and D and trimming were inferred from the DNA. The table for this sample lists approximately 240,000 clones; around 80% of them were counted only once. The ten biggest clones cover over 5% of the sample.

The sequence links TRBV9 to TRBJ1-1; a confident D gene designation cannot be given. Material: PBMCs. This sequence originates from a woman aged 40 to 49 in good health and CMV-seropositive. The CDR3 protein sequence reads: CASSPGNTEAFF. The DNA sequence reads TGTGCCAGCTCCCCAGGGAACACTGAAGCTTTCTTT.